Shown below are 13 T cell receptor beta chains from a single sample sequenced in a study of beta chain features in type 1 diabetes. Isolated RNA was reverse transcribed in full, so expressed TCRB transcripts were sequenced. Clones were sequenced by immunoSEQ multiplex PCR, and TCRdb holds only the in-frame ones, with some missing. The sample lists 970,000 or so clones, 17% occurring once. Source material: naive CD4+ T cells from blood. The source is a woman aged 18-29 years in good health.

Only a few counts were recorded for this clone. The chain couples TRBV18 to TRBJ2-3; TRBD2 matches 14 bases. The CDR3 is 17 residues long. V was clipped by 3 bases and J by 1 base; unmatched bases: 3. Per the germline V gene, CDR1 is KGHSH and CDR2 is LQKENI. In DNA, the CDR3 is TGTGCCAGCTCACCGGGACTAGCGGGAGTCGGCACAGATACGCAGTATTTT. It translates to CASSPGLAGVGTDTQYF. Supplemented by reference TRBV18 and TRBJ2-3, the full variable domain reads NAGVMQNPRHLVRRRGQEARLRCSPMKGHSHVYWYRQLPEEGLKFMVYLQKENIIDESGMPKERFSAEFPKEGPSILRIQQVVRGDSAAYFCASSPGLAGVGTDTQYFGPGTRLTVL.

There are many counts of this clone. This sample also contains other DNA sequences that code for the same CDR3. V gene TRBV28 combines with J gene TRBJ2-3; D is ambiguous. There are 11 residues in the CDR3. Germline CDR1 reads MDHEN; CDR2 reads SYDVKM. Trimming removed 2 bases from V and 6 bases from J, with 3 bases in between. The CDR3 is CASSLSDTQYF. CDR3 DNA: TGTGCCAGCAGTTTAAGTGATACGCAGTATTTT. Full variable domain (outside the CDR3, taken from reference TRBV28 and TRBJ2-3): DVKVTQSSRYLVKRTGEKVFLECVQDMDHENMFWYRQDPGLGLRLIYFSYDVKMKEKGDIPEGYSVSREKKERFSLILESASTNQTSMYLCASSLSDTQYFGPGTRLTVL.

The sample holds a few counts of this clone. The rearrangement joins TRBV11-2 to TRBJ1-4; 7 bases agree with TRBD1. This CDR3 comprises 14 residues. J gave up 2 bases and V 5 bases, and 2 bases lay outside the gene matches. Germline V gives CDR1 SGHAT, CDR2 FQNNGV. The CDR3: CASSKGQTNEKLFF. CDR3 DNA: TGTGCCAGCAGCAAGGGACAGACTAATGAAAAACTGTTTTTT.

This chain connects TRBV5-1 to TRBJ2-3; TRBD2 aligns across 8 bases. V dropped 4 bases and J dropped 5; count of bases not matched to a gene: 15. CDR3 length equals 17 residues. CDR1 SGHRS and CDR2 YFSETQ come from the germline V gene. This chain's CDR3 is CASSLSRRGALGDTQYF. Here the CDR3 DNA reads TGCGCCAGCAGCCTATCGAGGCGGGGGGCGCTGGGAGATACGCAGTATTTT.

This clone appeared a few times. This rearrangement joins TRBV6-6 to TRBJ1-3; 9 bases agree with TRBD1. The CDR3 covers 16 residues. With 3 bases clipped from V and 9 bases from J, the junction kept 12 bases outside the gene matches. The germline V gene encodes CDR1 MNHNY and CDR2 SVGAGI (reference sequence). The CDR3 sequence: CASSYKPTGGKGTIYF. CDR3 nucleotides: TGTGCCAGCAGTTATAAGCCAACAGGGGGCAAGGGCACCATATATTTT.

The chain has TRBV5-4 and TRBJ1-2; D unclear. V was cut by 1 base and J by 3 bases, with 10 bases left in between. Germline CDR1 reads SGHNT; CDR2 reads YYREEE (reference sequence). The CDR3 totals 14 residues. The CDR3, as DNA: TGTGCCAGCAGCTTGCCCCTTGAGGACTATGGCTACACCTTC. This translates into CASSLPLEDYGYTF.

Comments on this clone: A junction boundary mismatches the germline segment, possibly from a read error. This chain connects TRBV10-3 to TRBJ2-5; D possibly matches TRBD1 or TRBD2 (6 bases each). The germline CDR1 and CDR2 sequences are ENHRY and SYGVKD. This CDR3 contains 16 residues. CDR3 residues: CASSYRGLEDSLTQYF. CDR3 coding DNA: TGTGCCAGCAGTTACCGGGGGCTGGAGGACAGCTTGACCCAGTACTTC.

For this clone: Other nucleotide sequences in the sample specify the same CDR3. The rearrangement links TRBV7-3 to TRBJ2-1; D not certain. The germline V gene has CDR1 SGHTA and CDR2 FQGTGA. This CDR3 is 13 amino acids long. V was pared by 0 bases and J by 10 bases, with 10 bases between. CDR3 sequence (DNA): TGTGCCAGCAGCTTAACGAGTGCAGACGAGCAGTTCTTC. Translated: CASSLTSADEQFF. Drawing the rest from reference TRBV7-3 and TRBJ2-1, the complete variable domain is GAGVSQTPSNKVTEKGKYVELRCDPISGHTALYWYRQSLGQGPEFLIYFQGTGAADDSGLPNDRFFAVRPEGSVSTLKIQRTERGDSAVYLCASSLTSADEQFFGPGTRLTVL.

This clone was observed a few times. In the same sample, other DNA sequences code for this CDR3. The rearrangement links TRBV2 to TRBJ2-3; no clear D gene. Germline CDR1 and CDR2: SNHLY and FYNNEI. Trimming left V 2 bases short and J 1 base short, with 7 bases between. The CDR3 has 14 amino acids. In nucleotides, the CDR3 is TGTGCCAGCAGTGAAACCACGGGCACAGATACGCAGTATTTT. Residues: CASSETTGTDTQYF.

V usage is TRBV11-2 and J usage is TRBJ2-3; a possible D gene is TRBD1 (5 bases). From germline, CDR1 is SGHAT and CDR2 FQNNGV. The CDR3 spans 17 residues. Trimming shortened V by 2 bases and J by 0 bases, and 15 bases separated the two germline ends. CDR3 sequence reads: CASSLLVRGASTDTQYF. The CDR3 DNA sequence: TGTGCCAGCAGCTTACTGGTTCGTGGGGCTAGCACAGATACGCAGTATTTT. Full variable domain (remainder filled in from reference TRBV11-2 and TRBJ2-3): EAGVAQSPRYKIIEKRQSVAFWCNPISGHATLYWYQQILGQGPKLLIQFQNNGVVDDSQLPKDRFSAERLKGVDSTLKIQPAKLEDSAVYLCASSLLVRGASTDTQYFGPGTRLTVL.

This clone has a handful of counts. The chain uses TRBV6-6 and TRBJ2-4, with TRBD1 matching over 9 bases. This CDR3 has 15 residues. Germline assignment: CDR1 MNHNY and CDR2 SVGAGI (reference sequence). Trimming at V came to 7 bases and at J to 3 bases, leaving 7 bases not matched to a gene. CDR3 sequence: CASITGGEGKNIQYF. CDR3 coding DNA: TGTGCCAGCATCACAGGGGGCGAGGGCAAAAACATTCAGTACTTC.

This clone turned up a few times. The chain carries TRBV19 and TRBJ2-7; 10 bases are a match to TRBD1. With 7 bases clipped from V and 2 bases from J, the junction kept 8 bases outside the gene matches. CDR3 length equals 15 residues. Germline V lookup: CDR1 LNHDA, CDR2 SQIVND (reference sequence). CDR3 protein: CASKSTGTGAYEQYF. The CDR3 DNA follows: TGTGCCAGTAAGTCGACTGGGACAGGGGCCTACGAGCAGTACTTC.

This rearrangement joins TRBV4-3 to TRBJ2-6; D is perhaps TRBD2 (6 bases). Germline CDR1 and CDR2: LGHNA and YSLEER. This CDR3 region has 16 residues. The V end lost 4 bases, the J end lost 0 bases, and 10 bases lay between the germline ends. CDR3 nucleotide sequence: TGCGCCAGCAGCCCCTGGGGAGGCTCTGGGGCCAACGTCCTGACTTTC. It is translated as CASSPWGGSGANVLTF.